The subject of this entry is one T cell receptor (beta chain). Per the original methods: Researchers report that nucleated cell counts were estimated from reference gene primer amplification. Sequenced by immunoSEQ multiplex PCR; TCRdb stores in-frame clones only, minus some. That table supplies the V and J calls and clone size; D and trimming were determined from the DNA. The sample holds 98,000 or so clones, 88% seen once. The data stem from a study of blood T cell repertoires in COVID-19. The overall study: Researchers got acute and convalescent COVID-19 samples from the United States, Italy and Spain. The cDNA or gDNA used as material had been derived from T cells, B-cell-depleted T cells, or PBMCs.

There are 15 residues in the CDR3. Germline CDR1 reads SNHLY; CDR2 reads FYNNEI. V lost 5 bases, J lost 4 bases, and 6 bases stayed unmatched. The V and J genes are TRBV2 and TRBJ2-2, with 8 bases that match TRBD1. The origin of this receptor is a human donor in a cohort sampled during active COVID-19. The source material was peripheral blood. In DNA form, the CDR3 reads TGTGCCAGCAGTAGGTCAGGGGGCCCCACCGGGGAGCTGTTTTTT. This translates into CASSRSGGPTGELFF.